The T cell receptor beta chain described here comes from a study of blood T cell repertoires in COVID-19. Looking at the study overall: Samples came from the United States, Italy and Spain, spanning acute and convalescent COVID-19.

Per the authors' pipeline: Cell counts per sample came from amplifying reference gene primers. The assay was immunoSEQ multiplex PCR, and TCRdb's table has in-frame clones only and misses some. Clonal size and the V and J genes are those of that table, whereas D and trimming came from the DNA. Of 200,000 to 300,000 clones listed, about 91% are singletons. CDR3 length: 15 amino acids. V dropped 5 bases and J dropped 6; count of bases not matched to a gene: 11. The germline V gene encodes CDR1 LNHDA and CDR2 SQIVND (reference sequence). This clonotype originated in a young adult with COVID-19, enrolled during active disease. V gene TRBV19 combines with J gene TRBJ2-3; 7 bases map to TRBD2. The sequenced sample consisted of peripheral blood. CDR3 protein: CASSWASGPKDTQYF. Here the CDR3 DNA reads TGTGCCAGTAGTTGGGCTAGCGGCCCCAAGGATACGCAGTATTTT.